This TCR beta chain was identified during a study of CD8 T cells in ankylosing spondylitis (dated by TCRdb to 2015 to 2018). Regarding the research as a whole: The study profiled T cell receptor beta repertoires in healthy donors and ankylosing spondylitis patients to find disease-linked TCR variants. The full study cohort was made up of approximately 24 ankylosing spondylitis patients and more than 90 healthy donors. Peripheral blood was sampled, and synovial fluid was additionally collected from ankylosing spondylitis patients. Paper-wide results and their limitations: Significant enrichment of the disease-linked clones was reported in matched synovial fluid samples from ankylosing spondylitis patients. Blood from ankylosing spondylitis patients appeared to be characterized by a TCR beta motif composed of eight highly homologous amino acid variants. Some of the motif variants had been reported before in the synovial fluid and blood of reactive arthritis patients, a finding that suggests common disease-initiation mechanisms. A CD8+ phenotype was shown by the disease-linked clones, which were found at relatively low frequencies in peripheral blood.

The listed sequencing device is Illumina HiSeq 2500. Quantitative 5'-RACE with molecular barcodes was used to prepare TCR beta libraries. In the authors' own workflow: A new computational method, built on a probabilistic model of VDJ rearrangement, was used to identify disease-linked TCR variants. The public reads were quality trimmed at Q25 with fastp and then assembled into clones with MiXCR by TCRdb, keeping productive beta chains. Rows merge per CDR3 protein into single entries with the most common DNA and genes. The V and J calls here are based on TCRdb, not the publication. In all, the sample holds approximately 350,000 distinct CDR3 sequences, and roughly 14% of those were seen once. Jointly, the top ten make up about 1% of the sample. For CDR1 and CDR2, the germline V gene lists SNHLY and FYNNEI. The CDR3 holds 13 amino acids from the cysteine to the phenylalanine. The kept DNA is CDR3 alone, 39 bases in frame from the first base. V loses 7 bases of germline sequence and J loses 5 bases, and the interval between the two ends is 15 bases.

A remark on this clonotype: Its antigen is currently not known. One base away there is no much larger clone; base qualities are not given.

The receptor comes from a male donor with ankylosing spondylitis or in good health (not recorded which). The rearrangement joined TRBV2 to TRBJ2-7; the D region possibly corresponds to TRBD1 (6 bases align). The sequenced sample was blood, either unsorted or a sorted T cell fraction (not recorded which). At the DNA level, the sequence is TGTGCCAGCATAACCCGCAGGGGTAACGAGCAGTACTTC. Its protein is CASITRRGNEQYF.